This T cell receptor (beta chain) is from a study of cytomegalovirus exposure and HLA in healthy donors. This PCR relied on a set of 60 Vbeta primers and 13 Jbeta primers. The assay was immunoSEQ multiplex PCR, and TCRdb's table has in-frame clones only and misses some. The data show 76,000 or so clones, 73% seen once. Between the trimmed V and J ends, which lost 7 bases and 6 bases, there was a span of 13 bases. The CDR3 totals 13 residues. CDR1 is SNHLY and CDR2 is FYNNEI in the germline V gene. Material for sequencing was PBMCs. This chain connects TRBV2 to TRBJ1-5; maybe TRBD1 (5 bases). This clonotype was obtained from a woman in her forties in good health and CMV-seropositive. In nucleotides, the CDR3 is TGTGCCAGCATGGGACTCGGGGGTCAGCCCCAGCATTTT. The encoded protein is CASMGLGGQPQHF.